The rows below give T cell receptor beta chains drawn from one sample of a study of blood T cells in healthy people across ages. Using its own MiXCR run on the 5' RACE reads, TCRdb lists one record per CDR3 protein. The data hold about 970,000 distinct CDR3 sequences, with just over 50% observed a single time. Specimen: blood. The receptors shown here come from a woman in her sixties in good health. Both conserved end residues are part of each CDR3. Each record gives: CDR3 protein, CDR3 DNA, J gene, clone size, V gene, D gene. A D gene is named only where the DNA matches it firmly. The size field is filled for only some rows; it gives once, few, many or a size class.

CSAPNRLAGVFHEQFF | TGCAGTGCTCCTAACCGACTAGCGGGAGTATTCCATGAGCAGTTCTTC | TRBJ2-1 | - | TRBV20-1 | TRBD2
CASSLAAPSVEQYF | TGTGCCAGCAGCTTAGCGGCCCCTAGCGTCGAGCAGTACTTC | TRBJ2-7 | few | TRBV7-2 | -
CASSLAIRTEAFF | TGTGCCAGCAGCTTAGCGATCCGCACTGAAGCTTTCTTT | TRBJ1-1 | - | TRBV7-3 | -
CASRTDREGIEAFF | TGTGCCAGCAGGACGGACAGAGAAGGCATTGAAGCTTTCTTT | TRBJ1-1 | - | TRBV6-5 | -
CASSQELGWNAFF | TGCGCCAGCAGCCAAGAGCTGGGGTGGAATGCTTTCTTT | TRBJ1-1 | - | TRBV4-3 | -
CASSKIVGTVPQPQHF | TGTGCCAGCAGCAAAATTGTGGGGACAGTCCCTCAGCCCCAGCATTTT | TRBJ1-5 | once | TRBV21-1 | -
CASSPKARLGLDEQYF | TGTGCCAGCAGCCCCAAGGCTCGTCTTGGTCTGGACGAGCAGTACTTC | TRBJ2-7 | few | TRBV14 | -
CASSSTGGAYEQYF | TGTGCCAGCAGCTCGACAGGGGGCGCGTACGAGCAGTACTTC | TRBJ2-7 | few | TRBV7-2 | TRBD1
CASSLGTGENYGYTF | TGCGCCAGCAGCTTGGGGACAGGCGAAAACTATGGCTACACCTTC | TRBJ1-2 | many | TRBV5-1 | TRBD1
CASSDPTSGRNTGELFF | TGTGCCAGCAGTGACCCTACCAGCGGGAGGAACACCGGGGAGCTGTTTTTT | TRBJ2-2 | - | TRBV25-1 | TRBD2
CANRRGTGELFF | TGTGCCAACAGGCGGGGCACCGGGGAGCTGTTTTTT | TRBJ2-2 | once | TRBV12-3/TRBV12-4 | -
CASSLEQAREQYF | TGCGCCAGCAGCTTGGAACAGGCACGCGAGCAGTACTTC | TRBJ2-7 | - | TRBV5-1 | -
CASSSRTRISYNEQYF | TGTGCCAGCAGCTCACGGACTAGAATCTCCTACAATGAGCAGTACTTC | TRBJ2-7 | - | TRBV14 | TRBD2
CSASTSPSYNEQFF | TGCAGTGCTAGTACTAGTCCCTCCTACAATGAGCAGTTCTTC | TRBJ2-1 | - | TRBV20-1 | -
CAYSPYFPDNEQFF | TGTGCCTACAGCCCCTATTTCCCCGACAATGAGCAGTTCTTC | TRBJ2-1 | - | TRBV25-1 | -
CASSSGQGVLYEQYF | TGTGCCAGCAGTTCGGGACAGGGGGTTCTCTACGAGCAGTACTTC | TRBJ2-7 | - | TRBV28 | TRBD1
CSVRTVRDTQYF | TGCAGCGTCCGGACTGTTCGAGATACGCAGTATTTT | TRBJ2-3 | few | TRBV29-1 | -
CASSTSGRSETQYF | TGTGCCAGCAGTACTAGCGGGAGATCAGAGACCCAGTACTTC | TRBJ2-5 | - | TRBV12-3/TRBV12-4 | TRBD2
CASSQVRYDYEQYF | TGCGCCAGCAGCCAAGTAAGATACGACTACGAGCAGTACTTC | TRBJ2-7 | - | TRBV4-1 | -
CASKAEGLLQPQHF | TGTGCCAGCAAGGCAGAGGGGTTGCTTCAGCCCCAGCATTTT | TRBJ1-5 | - | TRBV12-3/TRBV12-4 | -
CASSPPIRSGEQFF | TGCGCCAGCAGCCCTCCAATACGAAGCGGTGAGCAGTTCTTC | TRBJ2-1 | - | TRBV5-1 | -
CSARLGRAFNQPQHF | TGCAGTGCTAGGCTGGGCCGCGCGTTCAATCAGCCCCAGCATTTT | TRBJ1-5 | few | TRBV20-1 | -
CASRPTRGGNEKLFF | TGTGCCAGCAGGCCCACCCGGGGAGGGAATGAAAAACTGTTTTTT | TRBJ1-4 | - | TRBV2 | -
CASSQGEGAISYGYTF | TGCGCCAGCAGCCAAGGGGAGGGGGCTATTTCATATGGCTACACCTTC | TRBJ1-2 | many | TRBV4-1 | TRBD1
CASSSTGHGFYEQYF | TGTGCCAGCAGCAGCACCGGACATGGTTTCTACGAGCAGTACTTC | TRBJ2-7 | - | TRBV5-5 | -
CASSVETGSSYNEQFF | TGTGCCAGCAGCGTAGAAACCGGCAGCTCCTACAATGAGCAGTTCTTC | TRBJ2-1 | - | TRBV9 | -
CASSGKQGHYGYTF | TGTGCCAGCAGCGGAAAACAGGGGCACTATGGCTACACCTTC | TRBJ1-2 | - | TRBV5-5 | TRBD1
CSARDDSRQPQHF | TGCAGTGCTAGAGATGACTCTAGGCAGCCCCAGCATTTT | TRBJ1-5 | - | TRBV20-1 | -
CASSYGQGNGLAGSMQYF | TGTGCCAGCAGTTACGGACAGGGGAATGGACTAGCGGGATCCATGCAGTACTTC | TRBJ2-4 | - | TRBV12-3/TRBV12-4 | TRBD2
CSAHPSGPGTQYF | TGCAGTGCTCACCCTTCGGGCCCGGGGACCCAGTACTTC | TRBJ2-5 | - | TRBV20-1 | -
CASAKDRQETQYF | TGTGCCAGCGCTAAGGACAGACAAGAGACCCAGTACTTC | TRBJ2-5 | - | TRBV6-5 | -
CASSLLLAGSSYNEQFF | TGTGCCAGCAGCTTACTACTAGCGGGTAGCTCCTACAATGAGCAGTTCTTC | TRBJ2-1 | - | TRBV7-8 | TRBD2
CASRLREANSYNEQFF | TGTGCCAGCAGACTTCGTGAGGCAAACTCCTACAATGAGCAGTTCTTC | TRBJ2-1 | - | TRBV6-5 | -
CASSLQPTNTGELFF | TGTGCCAGCAGCTTACAGCCTACGAACACCGGGGAGCTGTTTTTT | TRBJ2-2 | few | TRBV7-3 | -
CASSLANSTRGNTQYF | TGTGCCAGCAGCTTGGCCAATTCTACTAGAGGTAATACGCAGTATTTT | TRBJ2-3 | - | TRBV5-6 | -
CASTLTGIVYEQYF | TGTGCCAGCACACTTACAGGGATCGTCTACGAGCAGTACTTC | TRBJ2-7 | few | TRBV6-7 | -
CASSDGIPAYEQYF | TGTGCCAGCAGCGACGGGATCCCGGCCTACGAGCAGTACTTC | TRBJ2-7 | - | TRBV6-1 | -
CASSQEQGYGGYTF | TGCGCCAGCAGCCAAGAACAGGGATACGGTGGCTACACCTTC | TRBJ1-2 | - | TRBV4-1 | -
CASRPGTGYSDTQYF | TGTGCCAGCAGGCCCGGGACAGGCTATTCAGATACGCAGTATTTT | TRBJ2-3 | - | TRBV28 | TRBD1
CASTGAGRVHEQFF | TGTGCCAGCACCGGGGCCGGCAGGGTGCATGAGCAGTTCTTC | TRBJ2-1 | - | TRBV6-2/TRBV6-3 | -
CASSLRTGGSPLHF | TGTGCCAGCAGCTTGAGGACAGGGGGATCACCCCTCCACTTT | TRBJ1-6 | many | TRBV7-2 | TRBD1
CASSHSRTDTQYF | TGTGCCAGCAGCCATTCTCGCACAGATACGCAGTATTTT | TRBJ2-3 | - | TRBV4-2 | -
CASSPQRELSEQFF | TGTGCCAGCAGCCCCCAGCGGGAGTTGAGTGAGCAGTTCTTC | TRBJ2-1 | few | TRBV3-1 | TRBD2
CASSQGVGREETQYF | TGCGCCAGCAGCCAAGGGGTAGGGAGGGAAGAGACCCAGTACTTC | TRBJ2-5 | few | TRBV4-1 | TRBD2
CSAGRTGELFF | TGCAGTGCGGGGAGGACCGGGGAGCTGTTTTTT | TRBJ2-2 | - | TRBV20-1 | -
CASSSGQGGINEQFF | TGTGCCAGCAGTTCAGGACAGGGTGGGATCAATGAGCAGTTCTTC | TRBJ2-1 | - | TRBV11-1 | TRBD1
CASSFDGANQETQYF | TGCGCCAGCAGCTTTGATGGTGCGAACCAAGAGACCCAGTACTTC | TRBJ2-5 | - | TRBV5-1 | -
CASSDASGDLNIQYF | TGTGCCAGCAGTGATGCTAGCGGGGATTTAAACATTCAGTACTTC | TRBJ2-4 | - | TRBV25-1 | TRBD2
CASSCDFSYNEQFF | TGTGCCAGCAGCTGTGACTTCTCCTACAATGAGCAGTTCTTC | TRBJ2-1 | - | TRBV5-4 | -
CASSLQENQPQHF | TGTGCCAGCAGTTTACAGGAAAATCAGCCCCAGCATTTT | TRBJ1-5 | - | TRBV12-3/TRBV12-4 | -
CASSPLGSGGRYEQYF | TGTGCCAGCAGTCCGTTGGGCTCAGGGGGGAGATACGAGCAGTACTTC | TRBJ2-7 | few | TRBV12-3/TRBV12-4 | -
CSASGLAGKEETQYF | TGCAGTGCTTCGGGACTAGCGGGAAAAGAAGAGACCCAGTACTTC | TRBJ2-5 | - | TRBV20-1 | TRBD2
CASSLLKGATGELFF | TGTGCCAGCAGCCTGTTGAAGGGGGCGACCGGGGAGCTGTTTTTT | TRBJ2-2 | - | TRBV13 | TRBD1
CSARDSRTSGPYEQYF | TGCAGTGCTAGAGACTCGCGGACTAGCGGACCCTACGAGCAGTACTTC | TRBJ2-7 | - | TRBV20-1 | TRBD2
CSASKAANLQETQYF | TGCAGTGCTAGTAAGGCAGCCAATCTCCAAGAGACCCAGTACTTC | TRBJ2-5 | - | TRBV20-1 | -
CASSTKPRLNTDTQYF | TGTGCCAGCAGTACCAAACCTCGACTAAACACAGATACGCAGTATTTT | TRBJ2-3 | - | TRBV12-3/TRBV12-4 | -
CASARLAGGEQYF | TGTGCCAGCGCCCGACTAGCGGGAGGTGAGCAGTACTTC | TRBJ2-7 | few | TRBV6-2/TRBV6-3 | TRBD2
CASSPPGHFTDTQYF | TGTGCCAGCAGTCCTCCGGGACACTTCACAGATACGCAGTATTTT | TRBJ2-3 | - | TRBV6-2/TRBV6-3 | -